This is a list of T cell receptor beta chains from one sample in a study of blood T cell repertoires in COVID-19. Here immunoSEQ multiplex PCR was the method, and the copy in TCRdb shows in-frame clones only, minus some. The repertoire holds 85,000 to 90,000 clones, over 75% seen once, with 16% in the top ten. Material for sequencing was peripheral blood. These receptors came from a woman of 80 years or more with active or convalescent COVID-19. The CDR3 runs from the conserved cysteine through the conserved F or W. The D gene is left open where the match is weak. Some rows have no size entry. The others give once, few or many, or a class for an expanded clone.

TRBV6-2/TRBV6-3	.	TRBJ2-7	TRBD2	CASSKLAGGAYEQYF	TGTGCCAGCAGTAAACTAGCGGGAGGCGCCTACGAGCAGTACTTC
TRBV28	few	TRBJ2-1	TRBD1	CASSLMQGARNEQFF	TGTGCCAGCAGTCTTATGCAGGGGGCGCGGAATGAGCAGTTCTTC
TRBV5-6	.	TRBJ1-1	.	CASSDLGGTEAFF	TGTGCCAGCAGCGACTTAGGGGGAACTGAAGCTTTCTTT
TRBV2	few	TRBJ2-6	.	CASSERGKGPGANVLTF	TGTGCCAGCAGTGAAAGGGGAAAGGGCCCTGGGGCCAACGTCCTGACTTTC
TRBV7-2	.	TRBJ1-5	TRBD1	CASTKDRGQPQHF	TGTGCCAGCACCAAAGACAGGGGTCAGCCCCAGCATTTT
TRBV9	.	TRBJ2-6	.	CASSVAPTGANVLTF	TGTGCCAGCAGCGTAGCGCCCACAGGGGCCAACGTCCTGACTTTC
TRBV12-3/TRBV12-4	.	TRBJ2-3	.	CASSRDTDTQYF	TGTGCCAGCAGTCGAGACACAGATACGCAGTATTTT
TRBV7-2	.	TRBJ1-2	.	CASSSTGQAYGYTF	TGTGCCAGCAGCTCTACAGGGCAGGCCTATGGCTACACCTTC
TRBV7-2	once	TRBJ2-3	TRBD2	CASSSRGVSTDTQYF	TGTGCCAGCAGCTCCCGGGGGGTTAGCACAGATACGCAGTATTTT
TRBV28	.	TRBJ1-6	TRBD1	CASSPTDRVNSPLHF	TGTGCCAGCAGTCCAACGGACAGGGTTAATTCACCCCTCCACTTT
TRBV5-6	.	TRBJ2-5	.	CASSFGETQYF	TGTGCCAGCAGCTTCGGAGAGACCCAGTACTTC
TRBV18	once	TRBJ2-1	TRBD2	CASSPTSGRAYNEQFF	TGTGCCAGCTCACCAACTAGCGGGAGGGCCTACAATGAGCAGTTCTTC
TRBV4-3	.	TRBJ1-2	.	CASSQDQGPYGYTF	TGCGCCAGCAGCCAAGATCAGGGGCCCTATGGCTACACCTTC
TRBV18	.	TRBJ2-5	TRBD1	CASSLGTGFQETQYF	TGTGCCAGCTCCCTAGGGACAGGGTTCCAAGAGACCCAGTACTTC
TRBV6-1	.	TRBJ2-3	.	CASSEVSGGLLIGDTQYF	TGTGCCAGCAGTGAAGTGAGTGGGGGACTGCTGATAGGGGATACGCAGTATTTT
TRBV5-1	.	TRBJ1-1	TRBD1	CASSFGDRAGTEAFF	TGCGCCAGCAGCTTTGGGGACAGGGCTGGCACTGAAGCTTTCTTT
TRBV6-1	medium-sized	TRBJ2-7	TRBD1	CASSVGTGDGVYEQYF	TGTGCCAGCAGTGTTGGGACAGGGGACGGTGTTTACGAGCAGTACTTC
TRBV6-2/TRBV6-3	few	TRBJ1-1	.	CASSYSVQKMNTEAFF	TGTGCCAGCAGTTACTCGGTACAGAAAATGAACACTGAAGCTTTCTTT
TRBV30	.	TRBJ2-7	TRBD1	CARRDRGLYEQYF	TGTGCCCGGAGGGACAGGGGGCTATACGAGCAGTACTTC
TRBV27	.	TRBJ2-1	.	CASSSDLPYSYNEQFF	TGTGCCAGCAGTTCTGACTTGCCTTACTCCTACAATGAGCAGTTCTTC
TRBV19	once	TRBJ1-1	TRBD1	CASSMGQGIWNTEAFF	TGTGCCAGTAGTATGGGACAGGGGATCTGGAACACTGAAGCTTTCTTT
TRBV5-1	once	TRBJ2-7	TRBD1	CASRSGQGAYEQYF	TGCGCCAGCAGGTCAGGACAGGGGGCTTACGAGCAGTACTTC
TRBV20-1	.	TRBJ2-1	.	CSCQGSNEQFF	TGCAGTTGCCAGGGAAGTAATGAGCAGTTCTTC
TRBV4-3	.	TRBJ2-1	TRBD2	CASSQDALAGVEQFF	TGCGCCAGCAGCCAAGATGCGCTAGCGGGAGTTGAGCAGTTCTTC
TRBV4-3	.	TRBJ2-5	TRBD2	CASSQDVLAGGVETQYF	TGCGCCAGCAGCCAAGATGTGCTAGCGGGAGGAGTAGAGACCCAGTACTTC
TRBV6-1	.	TRBJ2-7	TRBD2	CASSEGLAGENEQYF	TGTGCCAGCAGTGAAGGCCTAGCGGGGGAAAACGAGCAGTACTTC
TRBV30	.	TRBJ2-7	.	CAWSVGSGASYEQYF	TGTGCCTGGAGTGTAGGGTCAGGGGCCTCCTACGAGCAGTACTTC
TRBV27	.	TRBJ1-2	.	CASSGDTRYGYTF	TGTGCCAGCAGTGGGGACACACGCTATGGCTACACCTTC
TRBV2	once	TRBJ1-1	.	CASRVDWETEAFF	TGTGCCAGCAGGGTTGATTGGGAGACTGAAGCTTTCTTT
TRBV18	few	TRBJ2-2	.	CASSPYSFQGSSTGELFF	TGTGCCAGCTCACCCTATAGCTTTCAGGGCTCAAGCACCGGGGAGCTGTTTTTT
TRBV28	once	TRBJ1-4	TRBD1	CASSFDPRQGPTNEKLFF	TGTGCCAGCAGCTTTGACCCCCGACAGGGGCCAACTAATGAAAAACTGTTTTTT